The T cell receptor (beta chain) described here comes from a study of blood T cell repertoires in COVID-19. About the research overall: Collection of acute and convalescent COVID-19 samples took place in the United States, Italy and Spain. T cells, B-cell-depleted T cells, or PBMCs supplied cDNA or gDNA.

Germline trimming cut 5 bases from V and 5 bases from J; bases unmatched to any gene: 6. The CDR3 loop spans 14 amino acids. Germline V CDR1 and CDR2: SEHNR, FQNEAQ (reference sequence). As originally analysed: Amplified reference gene primers provided the basis for estimating nucleated cell counts. This table comes from immunoSEQ multiplex PCR, and its TCRdb copy is limited to in-frame clones, with some not included. That table furnishes V, J and clone size, whereas the DNA furnished D and trimming. This repertoire shows fewer than 150,000 clones, approximately 87% found once; its top ten account for approximately 4%. This clone came up once.

The chain uses TRBV7-9 and TRBJ2-3; 8 bases agree with TRBD2. Sequencing was done on a sample of peripheral blood. This sequence originates from a woman aged 40 to 50 with acute or convalescent COVID-19. CDR3 region: CASSAGGVVDTQYF. The CDR3, as DNA: TGTGCCAGCAGCGCCGGGGGGGTGGTAGATACGCAGTATTTT.